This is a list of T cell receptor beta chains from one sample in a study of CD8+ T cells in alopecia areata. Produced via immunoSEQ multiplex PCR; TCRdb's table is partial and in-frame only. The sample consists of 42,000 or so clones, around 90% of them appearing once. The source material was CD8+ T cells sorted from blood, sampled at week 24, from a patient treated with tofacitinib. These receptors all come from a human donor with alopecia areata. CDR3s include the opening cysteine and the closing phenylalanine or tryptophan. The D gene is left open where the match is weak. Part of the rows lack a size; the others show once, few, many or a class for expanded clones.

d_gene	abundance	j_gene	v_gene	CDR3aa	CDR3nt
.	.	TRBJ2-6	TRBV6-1	CASSERGPLSGANVLTF	TGTGCCAGCAGTGAAAGGGGACCGCTCTCTGGGGCCAACGTCCTGACTTTC
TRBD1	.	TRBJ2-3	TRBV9	CASSTTGDEGDTQYF	TGTGCCAGCAGCACCACAGGGGATGAAGGAGATACGCAGTATTTT
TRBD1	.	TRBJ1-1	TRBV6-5	CASSYSTGVNTEAFF	TGTGCCAGCAGTTACTCGACAGGGGTGAACACTGAAGCTTTCTTT
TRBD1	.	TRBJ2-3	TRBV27	CASSHETGDGYTDTQYF	TGTGCCAGCAGTCACGAAACAGGGGATGGGTACACAGATACGCAGTATTTT
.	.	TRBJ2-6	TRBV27	CASSDRSSGANVLTF	TGTGCCAGCAGCGATAGGAGCTCTGGGGCCAACGTCCTGACTTTC
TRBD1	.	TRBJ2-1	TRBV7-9	CASRGTGANEQFF	TGTGCCAGCAGAGGGACAGGGGCCAATGAGCAGTTCTTC
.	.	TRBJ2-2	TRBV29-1	CSVTRVNTGELFF	TGCAGCGTGACGCGGGTGAACACCGGGGAGCTGTTTTTT
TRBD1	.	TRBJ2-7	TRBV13	CASSLAGTGAAYEQYF	TGTGCCAGCAGCTTAGCCGGGACAGGTGCCGCCTACGAGCAGTACTTC
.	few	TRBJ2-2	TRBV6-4	CASSYRHPNTGELFF	TGTGCCAGCAGTTATAGACACCCGAACACCGGGGAGCTGTTTTTT
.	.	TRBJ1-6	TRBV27	CASSSMGQAGVNSPLHF	TGTGCCAGCAGTTCTATGGGGCAGGCCGGGGTTAATTCACCCCTCCACTTT
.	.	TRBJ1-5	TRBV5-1	CASSPGSNQPQHF	TGCGCCAGCAGCCCCGGTAGCAATCAGCCCCAGCATTTT
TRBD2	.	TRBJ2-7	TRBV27	CASSSGTSVYEQYF	TGTGCCAGCAGTTCCGGGACTAGCGTGTACGAGCAGTACTTC
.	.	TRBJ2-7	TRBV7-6	CASSLVRSESSYEQYF	TGTGCCAGCAGCTTAGTACGCAGCGAAAGCTCCTACGAGCAGTACTTC
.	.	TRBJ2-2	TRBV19	CASSIDQQGNAGELFF	TGTGCCAGTAGTATAGATCAACAGGGCAACGCCGGGGAGCTGTTTTTT
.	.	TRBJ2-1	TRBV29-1	CSCDTGANEQFF	TGCAGCTGCGATACAGGCGCAAATGAGCAGTTCTTC
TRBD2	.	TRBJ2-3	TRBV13	CASSSPGLAGASTDTQYF	TGTGCCAGCAGCTCCCCAGGACTAGCGGGGGCCAGCACAGATACGCAGTATTTT
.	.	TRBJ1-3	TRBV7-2	CASSLAGHSGNTIYF	TGTGCCAGCAGCTTAGCTGGGCACTCTGGAAACACCATATATTTT
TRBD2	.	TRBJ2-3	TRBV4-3	CASSQDSASGGPEDTQYF	TGCGCCAGCAGCCAAGATTCGGCTAGCGGGGGGCCCGAGGATACGCAGTATTTT
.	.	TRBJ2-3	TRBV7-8	CASRAGTAPSTDTQYF	TGTGCCAGCAGGGCGGGGACAGCCCCTAGCACAGATACGCAGTATTTT
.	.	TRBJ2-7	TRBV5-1	CASSSSSRDGSYEQYF	TGCGCCAGCAGCTCAAGCAGCCGGGACGGTTCCTACGAGCAGTACTTC
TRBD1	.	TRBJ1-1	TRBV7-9	CASSLETGGPETEAFF	TGTGCCAGCAGCTTAGAGACAGGGGGGCCGGAGACTGAAGCTTTCTTT
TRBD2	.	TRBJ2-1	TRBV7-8	CASSGTSGDYNEQFF	TGTGCCAGCAGCGGGACTAGCGGGGACTACAATGAGCAGTTCTTC